A selection of T cell receptor beta chains follows, all from one sample in a study of CD8+ T cells in alopecia areata. Libraries were prepared by immunoSEQ multiplex PCR; TCRdb keeps only in-frame clonotypes and omits some of them. The sample includes 150,000 to 200,000 clones, 50% to 70% of them seen just once. The material was CD4+ T cells sorted from blood, obtained around week 50, from a patient treated with tofacitinib. Receptors were obtained from a human donor with alopecia areata. Each CDR3 is given with its conserved first and last residue. Each record gives: J gene, V gene, clone size, D gene, CDR3 DNA, CDR3 protein. A D gene is named only where the DNA matches it firmly. Clone size is given for some rows only: seen once, a few or many times, or a class if the clone is expanded.

J gene: TRBJ1-5
V gene: TRBV4-3
clone size: NA
D gene: NA
CDR3 DNA: TGCGCCAGCAGCCCCGTCGCAGGGGGCAATCAGCCCCAGCATTTT
CDR3 protein: CASSPVAGGNQPQHF

J gene: TRBJ1-2
V gene: TRBV28
clone size: once
D gene: NA
CDR3 DNA: TGTGCCATCCAGTCGAGCTATGGCTACACCTTC
CDR3 protein: CAIQSSYGYTF

J gene: TRBJ1-1
V gene: TRBV27
clone size: NA
D gene: NA
CDR3 DNA: TGTGCCAGCAGTTTAGGGTGGGGTGAAGCTTTCTTT
CDR3 protein: CASSLGWGEAFF

J gene: TRBJ2-7
V gene: TRBV18
clone size: NA
D gene: NA
CDR3 DNA: TGTGCCAGCTCACGAGGGAGTAGAGACGAGCAGTACTTC
CDR3 protein: CASSRGSRDEQYF

J gene: TRBJ1-1
V gene: TRBV29-1
clone size: NA
D gene: NA
CDR3 DNA: TGCAGCGTTGTAGGTCGATTGAGGACTGAAGCTTTCTTT
CDR3 protein: CSVVGRLRTEAFF

J gene: TRBJ1-2
V gene: TRBV5-1
clone size: NA
D gene: NA
CDR3 DNA: TGCGCCAGCAGCTTGGGGTTCGGAGGGAACGGCTACACCTTC
CDR3 protein: CASSLGFGGNGYTF

J gene: TRBJ2-7
V gene: TRBV7-9
clone size: few
D gene: NA
CDR3 DNA: TGTGCCAGCAGCCTGGAGTACGAGCAGTACTTC
CDR3 protein: CASSLEYEQYF

J gene: TRBJ2-4
V gene: TRBV4-3
clone size: few
D gene: TRBD1
CDR3 DNA: TGCGCCAGCAGCCAAGTTGGACAGGGGGACATTCAGTACTTC
CDR3 protein: CASSQVGQGDIQYF

J gene: TRBJ1-1
V gene: TRBV25-1
clone size: NA
D gene: TRBD1
CDR3 DNA: TGTGCCAGTAACAGGGGGCCGGGGACTGAAGCTTTCTTT
CDR3 protein: CASNRGPGTEAFF

J gene: TRBJ1-2
V gene: TRBV2
clone size: NA
D gene: NA
CDR3 DNA: TGTGCCAGCGTAGGAGGCGATGGCTACACCTTC
CDR3 protein: CASVGGDGYTF

J gene: TRBJ2-2
V gene: TRBV29-1
clone size: NA
D gene: TRBD1
CDR3 DNA: TGCAGCGTTGAAGGTCGACAGGGGGGATGGACCGGGGAGCTGTTTTTT
CDR3 protein: CSVEGRQGGWTGELFF

J gene: TRBJ1-2
V gene: TRBV19
clone size: NA
D gene: NA
CDR3 DNA: TGTGCCAGTAGTTATCTAGGAGGGGGCTATGGCTACACCTTC
CDR3 protein: CASSYLGGGYGYTF

J gene: TRBJ2-2
V gene: TRBV5-1
clone size: NA
D gene: NA
CDR3 DNA: TGCGCCAGCAGACCCGACATACCGTTCACCGGGGAGCTGTTTTTT
CDR3 protein: CASRPDIPFTGELFF

J gene: TRBJ2-1
V gene: TRBV5-1
clone size: NA
D gene: TRBD1
CDR3 DNA: TGCGCCAGCAGCTTGCGTACAGGGGGCGGTGAGCAGTTCTTC
CDR3 protein: CASSLRTGGGEQFF

J gene: TRBJ2-6
V gene: TRBV5-1
clone size: NA
D gene: NA
CDR3 DNA: TGCGCCAGCAGCTTGGCCGAGAACTCTGGGGCCAACGTCCTGACTTTC
CDR3 protein: CASSLAENSGANVLTF

J gene: TRBJ1-2
V gene: TRBV6-6
clone size: NA
D gene: NA
CDR3 DNA: TGTGCCAGCAGCCGAGGGGTCCCAAGTAATTTCTATGGCTACACCTTC
CDR3 protein: CASSRGVPSNFYGYTF

J gene: TRBJ2-1
V gene: TRBV2
clone size: NA
D gene: NA
CDR3 DNA: TGTGCCAGCAATGCAGGGCCCTACAATGAGCAGTTCTTC
CDR3 protein: CASNAGPYNEQFF

J gene: TRBJ2-7
V gene: TRBV29-1
clone size: NA
D gene: TRBD1
CDR3 DNA: TGCAGCGTTAGACAGGGAAGCTCCTACGAGCAGTACTTC
CDR3 protein: CSVRQGSSYEQYF

J gene: TRBJ2-1
V gene: TRBV5-1
clone size: few
D gene: TRBD2
CDR3 DNA: TGCGCCAGCAGCGCGGACGGGGGGGCCTACAATGAGCAGTTCTTC
CDR3 protein: CASSADGGAYNEQFF

J gene: TRBJ1-1
V gene: TRBV5-1
clone size: NA
D gene: NA
CDR3 DNA: TGCGCCAGCAGCTTTCGCGGGATGGCTAAGAACACTGAAGCTTTCTTT
CDR3 protein: CASSFRGMAKNTEAFF

J gene: TRBJ2-3
V gene: TRBV25-1
clone size: once
D gene: NA
CDR3 DNA: TGTGCCAGCAGTCCCCCAAAAACCCACGTTACGCAGTATTTT
CDR3 protein: CASSPPKTHVTQYF

J gene: TRBJ1-2
V gene: TRBV30
clone size: NA
D gene: NA
CDR3 DNA: TGTGCCTGGAGCACGGGGGGGCTGGGCTATGGCTACACCTTC
CDR3 protein: CAWSTGGLGYGYTF

J gene: TRBJ2-1
V gene: TRBV7-3
clone size: NA
D gene: NA
CDR3 DNA: TGTGCCAGCAGCTTATCCCTCCGTAACAATGAGCAGTTCTTC
CDR3 protein: CASSLSLRNNEQFF

J gene: TRBJ1-2
V gene: TRBV29-1
clone size: NA
D gene: NA
CDR3 DNA: TGCAGCGTCGGAAGGGAGGGGACAACCTATGGCTACACCTTC
CDR3 protein: CSVGREGTTYGYTF